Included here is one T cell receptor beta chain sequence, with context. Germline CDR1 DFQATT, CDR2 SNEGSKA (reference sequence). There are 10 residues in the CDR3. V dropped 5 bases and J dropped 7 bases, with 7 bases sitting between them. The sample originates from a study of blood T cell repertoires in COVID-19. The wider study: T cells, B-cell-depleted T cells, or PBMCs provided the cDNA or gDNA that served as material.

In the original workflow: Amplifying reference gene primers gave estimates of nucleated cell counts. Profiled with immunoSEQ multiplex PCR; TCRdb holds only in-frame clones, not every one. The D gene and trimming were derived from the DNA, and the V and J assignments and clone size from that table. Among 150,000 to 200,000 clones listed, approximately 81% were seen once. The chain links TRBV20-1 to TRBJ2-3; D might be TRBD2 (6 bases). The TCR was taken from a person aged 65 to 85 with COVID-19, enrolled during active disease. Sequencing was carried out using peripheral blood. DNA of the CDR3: TGCAGTGCTTGGGACTATACGCAGTATTTT. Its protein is CSAWDYTQYF.